These T cell receptor beta chains were read from a single sample in a study of T cell repertoires in cytomegalovirus infection. MiXCR was run by TCRdb on the reads, yielding one entry per CDR3 protein. The sample contains fewer than 300,000 distinct CDR3 sequences, 20% to 30% of which appear only once. Source material: PBMCs. The receptors shown here come from a human donor in good health (CMV status not recorded). Some clones in this sample may be carry-over from other donors' samples. The CDR3 runs from the conserved cysteine through the conserved F or W. A D gene is named only where the DNA matches it firmly. Part of the rows lack a size; the others show once, few, many or a class for expanded clones.

V gene: TRBV7-2; J gene: TRBJ2-7; D gene: NA; clone size: NA; CDR3 protein: CASSLRPGLYEQYF; CDR3 DNA: TGTGCCAGCAGCTTAAGGCCGGGGCTCTACGAGCAGTACTTC
V gene: TRBV20-1; J gene: TRBJ2-5; D gene: TRBD1; clone size: NA; CDR3 protein: CSARTPGTGVETQYF; CDR3 DNA: TGCAGTGCTAGAACCCCCGGGACAGGGGTAGAGACCCAGTACTTC
V gene: TRBV28; J gene: TRBJ1-1; D gene: NA; clone size: few; CDR3 protein: CASVRSLHTEAFF; CDR3 DNA: TGTGCCAGCGTCCGATCACTACACACTGAAGCTTTCTTT
V gene: TRBV7-3; J gene: TRBJ1-6; D gene: TRBD1; clone size: few; CDR3 protein: CASSASGQGFYSPLHF; CDR3 DNA: TGTGCCAGCAGCGCTTCGGGACAGGGGTTTTATTCACCCCTCCACTTT
V gene: TRBV28; J gene: TRBJ2-2; D gene: TRBD2; clone size: NA; CDR3 protein: CASNPSGSNTGELFF; CDR3 DNA: TGTGCCAGCAACCCTAGCGGTTCGAACACCGGGGAGCTGTTTTTT
V gene: TRBV7-2; J gene: TRBJ1-5; D gene: NA; clone size: many; CDR3 protein: CASSPGGSSNQPQHF; CDR3 DNA: TGTGCCAGCAGCCCCGGAGGATCTAGCAATCAGCCCCAGCATTTT
V gene: TRBV5-1; J gene: TRBJ2-7; D gene: NA; clone size: few; CDR3 protein: CASSLDGVDEQYF; CDR3 DNA: TGCGCCAGCAGCTTAGACGGGGTGGACGAGCAGTACTTC
V gene: TRBV7-2; J gene: TRBJ2-6; D gene: TRBD2; clone size: NA; CDR3 protein: CASRHKQTSGRAGGANVLTF; CDR3 DNA: TGTGCCAGCAGACATAAACAGACTAGCGGGAGGGCAGGTGGGGCCAACGTCCTGACTTTC
V gene: TRBV11-2; J gene: TRBJ2-1; D gene: TRBD2; clone size: NA; CDR3 protein: CASSLGGGRQNEQFF; CDR3 DNA: TGTGCCAGCAGCTTAGGGGGGGGGAGGCAAAATGAGCAGTTCTTC
V gene: TRBV7-3; J gene: TRBJ2-3; D gene: NA; clone size: many; CDR3 protein: CASSLGRQFIDTQYF; CDR3 DNA: TGTGCCAGCAGCTTGGGGAGGCAGTTCATAGATACGCAGTATTTT
V gene: TRBV11-3; J gene: TRBJ2-7; D gene: NA; clone size: once; CDR3 protein: CASSLSWGSYEQYF; CDR3 DNA: TGTGCCAGCAGCTTGTCTTGGGGGTCCTACGAGCAGTACTTC
V gene: TRBV7-2; J gene: TRBJ2-5; D gene: TRBD2; clone size: few; CDR3 protein: CASSPQGTSKTQYF; CDR3 DNA: TGTGCCAGCAGCCCCCAGGGGACTAGCAAGACCCAGTACTTC
V gene: TRBV28; J gene: TRBJ1-5; D gene: NA; clone size: NA; CDR3 protein: CASSSLLGHSNQPQHF; CDR3 DNA: TGTGCCAGCAGCTCGCTCCTGGGTCATAGCAATCAGCCCCAGCATTTT
V gene: TRBV11-2; J gene: TRBJ2-7; D gene: NA; clone size: NA; CDR3 protein: CASSTAGRRSEQYF; CDR3 DNA: TGTGCCAGCAGCACCGCAGGTCGGCGGTCCGAGCAGTACTTC
V gene: TRBV6-5; J gene: TRBJ2-3; D gene: NA; clone size: NA; CDR3 protein: CASSYPGRDTQYF; CDR3 DNA: TGTGCCAGCAGTTACCCGGGGCGAGATACGCAGTATTTT
V gene: TRBV28; J gene: TRBJ2-1; D gene: TRBD2; clone size: NA; CDR3 protein: CASKLGSGGLPGQFF; CDR3 DNA: TGTGCCAGCAAGCTAGGAAGCGGGGGCCTTCCGGGGCAGTTCTTC
V gene: TRBV20-1; J gene: TRBJ2-3; D gene: TRBD2; clone size: once; CDR3 protein: CSVVGGGTDTQYF; CDR3 DNA: TGCAGTGTGGTCGGGGGGGGCACAGATACGCAGTATTTT
V gene: TRBV28; J gene: TRBJ2-1; D gene: TRBD2; clone size: few; CDR3 protein: CASSLSSLSGRGKQFF; CDR3 DNA: TGTGCCAGCAGTTTATCGAGTTTGAGCGGGAGGGGGAAGCAGTTCTTC
V gene: TRBV7-2; J gene: TRBJ2-7; D gene: NA; clone size: NA; CDR3 protein: CASSQRQATVDEQYF; CDR3 DNA: TGTGCCAGCAGCCAAAGACAGGCGACCGTGGACGAGCAGTACTTC
V gene: TRBV10-3; J gene: TRBJ2-5; D gene: NA; clone size: NA; CDR3 protein: CGIRGVAQETQYF; CDR3 DNA: TGTGGCATCAGGGGGGTTGCACAAGAGACCCAGTACTTC
V gene: TRBV12-5; J gene: TRBJ2-1; D gene: NA; clone size: NA; CDR3 protein: CASGSFLADPDNEQFF; CDR3 DNA: TGTGCTAGTGGGTCTTTTTTGGCGGACCCCGACAATGAGCAGTTCTTC
V gene: TRBV6-1; J gene: TRBJ2-1; D gene: NA; clone size: NA; CDR3 protein: CASTTGTEQFF; CDR3 DNA: TGTGCCAGCACCACGGGGACGGAGCAGTTCTTC
V gene: TRBV20-1; J gene: TRBJ2-7; D gene: NA; clone size: NA; CDR3 protein: CSAPRVTAPNSEQYF; CDR3 DNA: TGCAGTGCTCCCAGGGTGACGGCTCCCAATAGCGAGCAGTACTTC
V gene: TRBV12-3/TRBV12-4; J gene: TRBJ2-1; D gene: TRBD1; clone size: few; CDR3 protein: CASNRDRAGEQFF; CDR3 DNA: TGTGCCAGCAACCGGGACAGGGCGGGTGAGCAGTTCTTC